The next 19 T cell receptor beta chains were all read from a single sample in a study of blood T cell repertoires in COVID-19. The repertoire was sequenced with immunoSEQ multiplex PCR; TCRdb's copy has only in-frame clones and lacks some. The sample shows about 240,000 clones, approximately 85% of them seen only once. The sequenced material came from peripheral blood. The receptors stem from a middle-aged man with COVID-19, enrolled during active disease.

The J gene is TRBJ2-5, the V gene TRBV11-2; 9 nucleotides match TRBD2. In germline, CDR1 is SGHAT, CDR2 FQNNGV. The CDR3 extends over 17 amino acids. V trimming: 5 bases; J trimming: 4 bases; junction bases outside the gene matches: 14. This CDR3 reads CASSLIRVAGVRETQYF. DNA for the CDR3: TGTGCCAGCAGCCTAATTCGAGTAGCGGGGGTTCGAGAGACCCAGTACTTC.

The chain couples TRBV29-1 to TRBJ1-1, with no clear D. Looked up from germline, CDR1 is SQVTM and CDR2 is ANQGSEA. The CDR3 runs 11 residues. The V end was cut by 4 bases, the J end by 3 bases, with 6 bases between. Here the CDR3 reads CSVVRDTEAFF. The CDR3 DNA reads as TGCAGCGTTGTGCGAGACACTGAAGCTTTCTTT. Supplemented by reference TRBV29-1 and TRBJ1-1, the full variable domain reads SAVISQKPSRDICQRGTSLTIQCQVDSQVTMMFWYRQQPGQSLTLIATANQGSEATYESGFVIDKFPISRPNLTFSTLTVSNMSPEDSSIYLCSVVRDTEAFFGQGTRLTVV.

As concerns this clone: The junction departs from the called germline gene at one end, perhaps through a read error. The chain links TRBV6-2 or TRBV6-3 to TRBJ1-2; 9 bases map to TRBD1. The CDR3 consists of 12 residues. Germline V gene sequence: CDR1 MNHEY, CDR2 SVGEGT. Here the CDR3 reads CASSTRGQGHLF. The CDR3 DNA reads as TGTGCCAGCAGTACCCGAGGACAGGGGCACCTCTTC.

This chain uses TRBV27 with TRBJ2-1, with D perhaps matching TRBD1 (5 bases). Germline assignment: CDR1 MNHEY and CDR2 SMNVEV (reference sequence). The CDR3 has 14 residues. V lost 5 bases, J lost 4 bases, and 12 bases lay in between. The CDR3 DNA follows: TGTGCCAGCAGTCCCTCCGGACATTACAATGAGCAGTTCTTC. It codes for CASSPSGHYNEQFF.

The chain employs TRBV29-1 and TRBJ2-1; TRBD2 is a possible D gene (5 bases). CDR1 is SQVTM, CDR2 ANQGSEA, per germline. Trimming removed 6 bases at V and 4 bases at J, with 13 bases between. The CDR3 is made up of 13 amino acids. In DNA, the CDR3 is TGCAGCGTGAAAGAACGAGGGTACAATGAGCAGTTCTTC. Amino acids: CSVKERGYNEQFF.

The chain is built from TRBV7-8 and TRBJ2-5; possibly TRBD1 for D (6 bases). The length of the CDR3 is 15 residues. The germline V gene encodes CDR1 SGHVS and CDR2 FQNEAQ. V was cut by 3 bases and J by 4 bases, with 15 bases left in between. CDR3 protein: CASSLGASRSETQYF. The CDR3 DNA follows: TGTGCCAGCAGCTTGGGGGCTAGTCGATCAGAGACCCAGTACTTC. The full variable domain, completed using reference TRBV7-8 and TRBJ2-5, is GAGVSQSPRYKVAKRGQDVALRCDPISGHVSLFWYQQALGQGPEFLTYFQNEAQLDKSGLPSDRFFAERPEGSVSTLKIQRTQQEDSAVYLCASSLGASRSETQYFGPGTRLLVL.

The chain employs TRBV7-2 and TRBJ2-7, with D possibly being TRBD2 (5 bases). This CDR3 is 15 amino acids long. The germline CDR1 and CDR2 sequences are SGHTA and FQGNSA. Trimming took off 7 bases at V and 0 bases at J, with 16 bases between the two ends. The CDR3 here is CASTLIGLLSYEQYF. CDR3 nucleotides: TGTGCCAGCACCCTGATAGGACTTCTCTCCTACGAGCAGTACTTC. The full variable domain, completed using reference TRBV7-2 and TRBJ2-7, is GAGVSQSPSNKVTEKGKDVELRCDPISGHTALYWYRQSLGQGLEFLIYFQGNSAPDKSGLPSDRFSAERTGGSVSTLTIQRTQQEDSAVYLCASTLIGLLSYEQYFGPGTRLTVT.

This clone was recorded once. This rearrangement joins TRBV6-2 or TRBV6-3 to TRBJ1-2, with D maybe TRBD1 (6 bases). CDR3 size: 12 residues. Germline values: CDR1 MNHEY, CDR2 SVGEGT. V lost 6 bases to trimming and J lost 8 bases, with 13 bases between them. CDR3 bases: TGTGCCAGCAGCAGACAGGTGTGGGGCTACACCTTC. This encodes CASSRQVWGYTF.

This clone was observed a handful of times. Its ends do not fully match the called genes, so a read error is possible. The V and J genes are TRBV20-1 and TRBJ2-1; 10 bases agree with TRBD1. Germline CDR1 and CDR2: DFQATT and SNEGSKA (reference sequence). CDR3 size: 11 residues. CDR3 amino acids: CSARDLGQGIF. DNA of the CDR3: TGCAGTGCTAGAGATCTGGGACAGGGGATCTTC.

The chain couples TRBV11-3 to TRBJ2-5, with 8 bases lining up with TRBD1. V was pared by 2 bases and J by 2 bases, with 4 bases of the junction left unmatched. The germline CDR1 and CDR2 sequences are SGHNT and YENEEA. CDR3 length: 15 amino acids. Written as DNA, the CDR3 is TGTGCCAGCAGCTTAAGGGGACAGGCTCAAGAGACCCAGTACTTC. Amino acid sequence: CASSLRGQAQETQYF.

This rearrangement joins TRBV2 to TRBJ1-1; 11 bases fit TRBD1. The V and J ends lost 7 bases and 4 bases, in that order; junction bases with no gene match: 5. This CDR3 has 14 residues. In germline, CDR1 is SNHLY, CDR2 FYNNEI. This CDR3 reads CASIMDRGRTEAFF. The DNA of the CDR3 is TGTGCCAGCATTATGGACAGGGGGCGCACTGAAGCTTTCTTT.

The chain recombines TRBV27 with TRBJ2-3; 7 bases are a match to TRBD2. Unmatched junction bases numbered 11, after V lost 6 bases and J lost 2 bases. CDR1 is MNHEY, CDR2 SMNVEV, per germline (reference sequence). The CDR3 is 16 amino acids. The CDR3 DNA follows: TGTGCCAGCAGCCACCGAGCGGGGTACTACACAGATACGCAGTATTTT. Translating it yields CASSHRAGYYTDTQYF.

CDR3 coding DNA: TGTGCCAGCTCTACGGGCCTCGGGGGAGCAGATACGCAGTATTTT. Residues: CASSTGLGGADTQYF. The rearrangement joins TRBV18 to TRBJ2-3, with a tentative D call TRBD2 (6 bases). The CDR3 has 15 amino acids. Per the germline V gene, CDR1 is KGHSH and CDR2 is LQKENI. Trimming cost V 6 bases and J 4 bases, with 17 bases left between them.

V is TRBV15 and J is TRBJ2-5; no definite D call. The length of the CDR3 is 14 residues. Trimming pared 0 bases from V and 4 bases from J, leaving 9 bases between. Germline CDR1 reads LNHNV; CDR2 reads YYDKDF (reference sequence). The CDR3 protein is CATSRDSGLETQYF. DNA for the CDR3: TGTGCCACCAGCAGAGATTCCGGGTTAGAGACCCAGTACTTC.

The chain joins TRBV9 to TRBJ2-7, with D perhaps TRBD2 (7 bases). The CDR3 totals 14 residues. Trimming took 3 bases from V and 5 from J, leaving 15 bases between them. Germline CDR1 SGDLS, CDR2 YYNGEE. The CDR3 coding sequence is TGTGCCAGCAGCGCACTAGTGGGGGGGCACGAGCAGTACTTC. Translating it yields CASSALVGGHEQYF.

This clone was seen more than once but under ten times. The rearrangement links TRBV3-1 (or the pseudogene TRBV3-2) to TRBJ1-1; D is undetermined. The V end lost 4 bases, the J end lost 3 bases, and 12 bases lay between the germline ends. This CDR3 comprises 14 residues. Germline V gives CDR1 LGHDT, CDR2 YNNKEL (reference sequence). The CDR3 DNA reads as TGTGCCAGCAGCCTAAGCATTTCGGACACTGAAGCTTTCTTT. Translating gives CASSLSISDTEAFF.

The CDR3, as DNA: TGCGCCAGCAGGGCCGGGATTAGCAATCAGCCCCAGCATTTT. Translation gives CASRAGISNQPQHF. The V gene is TRBV10-1, the J gene TRBJ1-5; no definite D call. There are 14 residues in the CDR3. Germline CDR1 WNHNN, CDR2 SYGVQD (reference sequence). V was trimmed by 6 bases and J by 0 bases, leaving 9 bases between them.

V is TRBV21-1 and J is TRBJ2-7; the table's D call, TRBD2, was not checked against the DNA. TRBV21-1 is tagged as a pseudogene. CDR3 size: 16 residues. DNA for the CDR3: TGTGCCAGCGGACTAGCGGGGGGCGCCAGGGTCTACGAGCAGTACTTC. Its protein is CASGLAGGARVYEQYF.

This chain joins TRBV5-6 and TRBJ1-5; D is ambiguous. Germline V gene sequence: CDR1 SGHDT, CDR2 YYEEEE. This CDR3 is built from 15 residues. V was clipped by 2 bases and J by 1 base, with 10 bases between them. The CDR3 loop is CASSFGRYSNQPQHF. CDR3 nucleotides: TGTGCCAGCAGCTTCGGGAGGTACAGCAATCAGCCCCAGCATTTT.